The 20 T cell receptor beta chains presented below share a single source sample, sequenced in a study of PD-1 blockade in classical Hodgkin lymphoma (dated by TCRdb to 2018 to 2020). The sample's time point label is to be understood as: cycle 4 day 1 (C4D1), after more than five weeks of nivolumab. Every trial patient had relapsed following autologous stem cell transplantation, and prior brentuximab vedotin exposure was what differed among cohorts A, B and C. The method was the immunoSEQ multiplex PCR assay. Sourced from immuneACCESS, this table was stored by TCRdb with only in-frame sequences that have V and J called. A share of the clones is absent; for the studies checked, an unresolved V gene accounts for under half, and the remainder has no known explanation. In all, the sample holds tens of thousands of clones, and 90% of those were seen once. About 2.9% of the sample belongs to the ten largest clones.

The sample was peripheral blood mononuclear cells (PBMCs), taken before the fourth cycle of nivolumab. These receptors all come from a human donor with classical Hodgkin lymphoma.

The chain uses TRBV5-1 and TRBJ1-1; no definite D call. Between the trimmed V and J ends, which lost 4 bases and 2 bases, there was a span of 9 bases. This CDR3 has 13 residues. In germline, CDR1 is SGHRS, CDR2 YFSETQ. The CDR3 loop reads CASSRQLNTEAFF. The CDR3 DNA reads TGCGCCAGCAGCCGCCAGCTCAACACTGAAGCTTTCTTT.

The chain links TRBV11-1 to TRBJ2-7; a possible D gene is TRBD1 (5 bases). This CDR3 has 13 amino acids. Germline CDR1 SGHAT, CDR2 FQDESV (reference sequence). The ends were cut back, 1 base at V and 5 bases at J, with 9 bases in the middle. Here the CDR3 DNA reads TGTGCCAGCAGCTTAGGACAGAGGAACGAGCAGTACTTC. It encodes CASSLGQRNEQYF.

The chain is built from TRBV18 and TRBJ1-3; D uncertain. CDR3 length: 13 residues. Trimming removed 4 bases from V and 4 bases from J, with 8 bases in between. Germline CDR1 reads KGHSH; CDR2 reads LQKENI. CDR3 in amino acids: CASSQHLGNTIYF. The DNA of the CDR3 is TGTGCCAGCTCACAACACCTAGGAAACACCATATATTTT.

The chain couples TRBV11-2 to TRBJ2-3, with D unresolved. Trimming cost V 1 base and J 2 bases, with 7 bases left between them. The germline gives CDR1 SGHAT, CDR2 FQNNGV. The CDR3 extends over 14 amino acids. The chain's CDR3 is CASSLVTPTDTQYF. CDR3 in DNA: TGTGCCAGCAGCTTAGTTACCCCCACAGATACGCAGTATTTT.

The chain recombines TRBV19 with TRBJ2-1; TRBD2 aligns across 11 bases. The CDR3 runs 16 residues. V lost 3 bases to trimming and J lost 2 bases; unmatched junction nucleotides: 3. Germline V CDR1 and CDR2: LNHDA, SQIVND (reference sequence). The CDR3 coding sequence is TGTGCCAGTAGTATTAGCGGGGGGGACCCCTACAATGAGCAGTTCTTC. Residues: CASSISGGDPYNEQFF.

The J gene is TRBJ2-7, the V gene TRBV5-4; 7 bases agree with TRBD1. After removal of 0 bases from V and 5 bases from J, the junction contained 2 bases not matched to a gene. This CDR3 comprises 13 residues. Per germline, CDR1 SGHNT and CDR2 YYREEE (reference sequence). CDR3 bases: TGTGCCAGCAGCTTGGCAGGGGGAGACGAGCAGTACTTC. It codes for CASSLAGGDEQYF.

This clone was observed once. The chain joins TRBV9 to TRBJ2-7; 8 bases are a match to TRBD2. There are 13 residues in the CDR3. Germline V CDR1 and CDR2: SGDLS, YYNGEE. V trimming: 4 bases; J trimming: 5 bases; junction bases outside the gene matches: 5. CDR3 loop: CASSTGTRHEQYF. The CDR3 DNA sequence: TGTGCCAGCAGCACCGGGACTAGACACGAGCAGTACTTC.

The CDR3 region has the DNA TGTGCCAGCTCGGGGTACTACGAGCAGTACTTC. This translates into CASSGYYEQYF. The V and J genes are TRBV18 and TRBJ2-7, with D unclear. Looked up from germline, CDR1 is KGHSH and CDR2 is LQKENI. CDR3 length: 11 amino acids. Trimming removed 6 bases at V and 3 bases at J, with 6 bases between.

The CDR3 reads CASNRPNTEAFF. For the CDR3, the DNA is TGTGCCAGCAACAGACCGAACACTGAAGCTTTCTTT. V is TRBV7-2 and J is TRBJ1-1, with D unresolved. Trimming removed 7 bases at V and 1 base at J, with 7 bases between. The germline V gene encodes CDR1 SGHTA and CDR2 FQGNSA. CDR3 length: 12 residues.

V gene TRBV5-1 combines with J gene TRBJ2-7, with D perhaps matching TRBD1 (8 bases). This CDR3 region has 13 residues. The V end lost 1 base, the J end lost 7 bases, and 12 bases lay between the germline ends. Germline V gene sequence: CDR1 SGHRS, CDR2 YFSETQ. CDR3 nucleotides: TGCGCCAGCAGCTTGAACAGGGGGGGAGAGCAGTACTTC. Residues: CASSLNRGGEQYF.

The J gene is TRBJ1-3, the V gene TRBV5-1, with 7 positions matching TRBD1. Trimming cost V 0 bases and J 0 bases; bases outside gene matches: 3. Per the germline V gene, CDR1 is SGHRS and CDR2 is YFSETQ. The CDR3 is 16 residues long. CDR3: CASSLEGAYSGNTIYF. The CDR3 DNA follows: TGCGCCAGCAGCTTGGAGGGGGCCTACTCTGGAAACACCATATATTTT.

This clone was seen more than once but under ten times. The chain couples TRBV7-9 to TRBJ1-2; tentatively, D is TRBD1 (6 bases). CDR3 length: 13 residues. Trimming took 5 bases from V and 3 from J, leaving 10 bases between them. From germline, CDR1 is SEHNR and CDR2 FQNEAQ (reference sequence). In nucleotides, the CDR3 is TGTGCCAGCAGCCTGGGGGGCGACTATGGCTACACCTTC. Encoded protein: CASSLGGDYGYTF.

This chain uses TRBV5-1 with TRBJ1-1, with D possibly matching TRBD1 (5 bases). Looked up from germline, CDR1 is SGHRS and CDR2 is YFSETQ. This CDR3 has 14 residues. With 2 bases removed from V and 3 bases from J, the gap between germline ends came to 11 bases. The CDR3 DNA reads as TGCGCCAGCAGCTTAGGGACGGTATACACTGAAGCTTTCTTT. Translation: CASSLGTVYTEAFF.

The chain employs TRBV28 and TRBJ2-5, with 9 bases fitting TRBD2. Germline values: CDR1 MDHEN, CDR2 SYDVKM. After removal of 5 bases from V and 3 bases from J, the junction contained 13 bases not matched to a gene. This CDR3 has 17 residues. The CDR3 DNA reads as TGTGCCAGCAGTCGGTCCGGGACAGCGGGGGGTAAAGAGACCCAGTACTTC. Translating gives CASSRSGTAGGKETQYF.

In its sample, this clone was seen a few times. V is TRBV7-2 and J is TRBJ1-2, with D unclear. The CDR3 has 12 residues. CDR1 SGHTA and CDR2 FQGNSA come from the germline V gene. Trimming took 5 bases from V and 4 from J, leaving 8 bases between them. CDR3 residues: CASSPRGYGYTF. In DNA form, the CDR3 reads TGTGCCAGCAGCCCCCGGGGCTATGGCTACACCTTC.

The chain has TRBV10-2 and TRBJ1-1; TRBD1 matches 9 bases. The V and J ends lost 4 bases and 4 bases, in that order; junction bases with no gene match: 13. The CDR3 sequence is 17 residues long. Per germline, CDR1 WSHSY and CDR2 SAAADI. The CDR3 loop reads CASSANYIGTGSTEAFF. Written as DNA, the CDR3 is TGCGCCAGCAGTGCTAATTATATAGGGACAGGGAGCACTGAAGCTTTCTTT.

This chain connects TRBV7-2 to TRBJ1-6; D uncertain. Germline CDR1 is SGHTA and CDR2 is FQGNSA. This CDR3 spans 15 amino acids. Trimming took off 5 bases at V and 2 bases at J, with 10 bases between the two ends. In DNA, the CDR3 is TGTGCCAGCAGCCCTCAGGCCGCCTATAATTCACCCCTCCACTTT. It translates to CASSPQAAYNSPLHF.

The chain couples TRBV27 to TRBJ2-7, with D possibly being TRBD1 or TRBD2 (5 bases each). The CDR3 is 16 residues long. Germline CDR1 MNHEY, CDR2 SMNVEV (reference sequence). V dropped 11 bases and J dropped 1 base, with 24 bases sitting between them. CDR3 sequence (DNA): TGTGCCCTACGGGGAGCCGAAGACCAGGGATCCTACGAGCAGTACTTC. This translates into CALRGAEDQGSYEQYF.

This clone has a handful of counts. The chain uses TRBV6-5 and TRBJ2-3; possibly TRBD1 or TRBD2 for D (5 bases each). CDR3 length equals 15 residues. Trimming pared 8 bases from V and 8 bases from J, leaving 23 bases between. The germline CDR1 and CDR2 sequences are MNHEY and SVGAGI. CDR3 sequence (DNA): TGTGCCAGCGCTGTCTCCGGGGCATACACCACTACGCAGTATTTT. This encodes CASAVSGAYTTTQYF.

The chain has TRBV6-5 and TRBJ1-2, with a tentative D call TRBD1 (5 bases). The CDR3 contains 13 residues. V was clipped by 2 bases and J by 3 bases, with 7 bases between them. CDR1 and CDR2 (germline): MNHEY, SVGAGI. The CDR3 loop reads CASSYLQDYGYTF. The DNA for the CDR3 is TGTGCCAGCAGTTACCTACAGGACTATGGCTACACCTTC.